These 32 T cell receptor beta chains were all obtained from the same sample, sequenced in a study of blood T cells in healthy people across ages. A J-beta primer mix and a sample-barcoded 5' primer were used in a second PCR of roughly 6 to 11 cycles. TCRdb re-called the 5' RACE reads through MiXCR, storing one row per CDR3 protein. This table holds approximately 760,000 distinct CDR3 sequences, 20% to 25% found once. The sample also formed part of further work on T cells of mothers and their children.

Sequencing was performed on blood. These receptors all stem from a boy aged 5-17 years in good health.

Remarks on this clonotype: The junction differs from germline at one of its ends, possibly a read error. This chain connects TRBV7-7 to TRBJ2-7, with D perhaps assigned TRBD1 or TRBD2 (6 bases each). The CDR3 spans 13 residues. Germline assignment: CDR1 SSHAT and CDR2 FNYEAQ (reference sequence). CDR3 sequence reads: CASSAGGGREQYF. The CDR3 DNA reads TGTGCTAGCAGCGCCGGAGGGGGTCGGGAGCAGTACTTC.

This clonotype was seen more than once but under ten times. V is TRBV12-5 and J is TRBJ2-5; D is unresolved. The DNA end is more similar to TRBJ2-1, so the J call may be wrong. Germline CDR1 and CDR2: LGHNT and FRNRAP. The length of the CDR3 is 13 residues. The CDR3 coding sequence is TGTGCTAGTGGTCCGCCCGCTAAGAATGAGCAGTTCTTC. Its translation: CASGPPAKNEQFF.

In this sample, this clonotype turned up a few times. A read error may account for a junction end that differs from germline. The V and J genes are TRBV11-2 and TRBJ1-1, with D tentatively TRBD1 (5 bases). This CDR3 has 16 residues. Germline V CDR1 and CDR2: SGHAT, FQNNGV. CDR3: CAGSFPHSGPALEAFF. The CDR3 DNA sequence: TGTGCCGGCAGCTTCCCCCACTCAGGGCCCGCCCTTGAAGCTTTCTTT.

This chain links TRBV27 with TRBJ2-7, with D unresolved. The J call may be wrong; the DNA end is better matched by TRBJ2-5. The V gene's germline CDR1 is MNHEY and CDR2 SMNVEV (reference sequence). The CDR3 loop spans 14 amino acids. Here the CDR3 DNA reads TGTGCCAGCAGTTTAGGTCCGCTTGAAGAGACCCAGTACTTC. As protein: CASSLGPLEETQYF.

The V call is TRBV7-2, the J call TRBJ2-3; D ambiguous. Germline V gene sequence: CDR1 SGHTA, CDR2 FQGNSA. The CDR3 runs 13 residues. V lost 5 bases and J lost 5, with 11 bases in between. The CDR3 reads CASSPESGDTQYF. CDR3 DNA: TGTGCCAGCAGCCCCGAGAGTGGAGATACGCAGTATTTT. The full variable domain, with the rest looked up from reference TRBV7-2 and TRBJ2-3, is GAGVSQSPSNKVTEKGKDVELRCDPISGHTALYWYRQSLGQGLEFLIYFQGNSAPDKSGLPSDRFSAERTGGSVSTLTIQRTQQEDSAVYLCASSPESGDTQYFGPGTRLTVL.

The chain carries TRBV9 and TRBJ2-1, with 9 nucleotides matching TRBD2. The CDR3 covers 15 residues. Germline V gives CDR1 SGDLS, CDR2 YYNGEE. Losses at the gene ends were 3 bases for V and 8 bases for J; bases not matched to a gene: 9. For the CDR3, the DNA is TGTGCCAGCAGCGAGAGAAGTGGGACTAGCCATGAGCAGTTCTTC. This encodes CASSERSGTSHEQFF.

The chain links TRBV12-3 or TRBV12-4 to TRBJ1-5, with no clear D. V lost 6 bases and J lost 0, with 9 bases in between. This CDR3 has 14 amino acids. CDR3 in amino acids: CASSSDLSNQPQHF. The CDR3 DNA is TGTGCCAGCAGCTCCGACCTTAGCAATCAGCCCCAGCATTTT.

The V and J genes are TRBV28 and TRBJ2-7, with 9 bases fitting TRBD1. Germline V gene lookup returns CDR1 MDHEN and CDR2 SYDVKM. Trimming cost V 7 bases and J 4 bases; bases outside gene matches: 5. The CDR3 extends over 13 amino acids. The CDR3: CASNTGGAYEQYF. In DNA, the CDR3 is TGTGCCAGCAATACAGGGGGCGCATACGAGCAGTACTTC.

The chain combines TRBV20-1 with TRBJ2-1, with TRBD2 matching 7 bases. Trimming at V came to 6 bases and at J to 6 bases, leaving 11 bases not matched to a gene. The CDR3 loop spans 14 amino acids. Per the germline V gene, CDR1 is DFQATT and CDR2 is SNEGSKA (reference sequence). The CDR3 region has the DNA TGCAGTGCCCGATTTCCGGCGGGAGCCAATGAGCAGTTCTTC. Its translation: CSARFPAGANEQFF.

The V call is TRBV18, the J call TRBJ2-1; D unresolved. Trimming removed 3 bases at V and 7 bases at J, with 13 bases between. Per germline, CDR1 KGHSH and CDR2 LQKENI. The CDR3 runs to 14 residues. The CDR3 reads CASSPPYDGNEQFF. The CDR3 DNA sequence: TGTGCCAGCTCACCTCCTTATGACGGGAATGAGCAGTTCTTC.

J is TRBJ2-7 and V is TRBV7-8; D is possibly TRBD1 (6 bases). V lost 5 bases and J lost 1, with 18 bases in between. CDR1 is SGHVS and CDR2 is FQNEAQ in the germline V gene. The CDR3 covers 16 residues. CDR3 bases: TGTGCCAGCAGCAGCCAACAGGGCCCGCGGTCCTACGAGCAGTACTTC. Protein product: CASSSQQGPRSYEQYF.

In this sample, this clonotype turned up a few times. The CDR3: CASSVGTSGGPSTDTQYF. As DNA, the CDR3 is TGTGCCAGCAGCGTTGGGACTAGCGGGGGCCCTTCCACAGATACGCAGTATTTT. J is TRBJ2-3 and V is TRBV7-9; TRBD2 matches at 14 bases. Germline V gives CDR1 SEHNR, CDR2 FQNEAQ (reference sequence). CDR3 size: 18 residues. J was trimmed by 2 bases and V by 5 bases; bases with no gene match: 9.

This clonotype was counted between two and nine times. The chain couples TRBV29-1 to TRBJ2-1; TRBD1 matches 8 bases. The J call may be in error: the DNA end matches TRBJ2-7 better. Per the germline V gene, CDR1 is SQVTM and CDR2 is ANQGSEA. The CDR3 totals 15 residues. CDR3 coding DNA: TGCAGCGTTGGGAATGGAGGACAGGGAGGTGGCGAGCAGTACTTC. It is translated as CSVGNGGQGGGEQYF.

The J gene is TRBJ1-1, the V gene TRBV4-3; D is possibly TRBD1 (5 bases). The germline V and J ends were trimmed by 4 bases and 9 bases, with 12 bases remaining between them. Germline-derived CDR1 and CDR2 are LGHNA and YSLEER. The CDR3 sequence is 12 residues long. This CDR3 reads CASSPGEGQAFF. The CDR3, as DNA: TGCGCCAGCAGCCCCGGAGAGGGGCAAGCTTTCTTT.

This clonotype was detected only a few times. The chain is built from TRBV6-2 or TRBV6-3 and TRBJ2-1, with D perhaps matching TRBD1 (5 bases). Trimming removed 6 bases at V and 6 bases at J, with 12 bases between. This CDR3 region has 13 residues. Looked up from germline, CDR1 is MNHEY and CDR2 is SVGEGT. The chain's CDR3 is CASSDGHFNEQFF. The CDR3, as DNA: TGTGCCAGCAGCGACGGACACTTCAATGAGCAGTTCTTC.

On this clonotype itself: Germline is not matched at one junction end, which may reflect a read error. V and J are TRBV4-1 and TRBJ2-5; 7 nucleotides agree with TRBD2. The CDR3 length is 15 residues. CDR1 and CDR2 (germline): MGHRA, YSYEKL. Here the CDR3 reads CGSSQAAGDKRPQYF. The CDR3 nucleotides are TGCGGCAGCAGCCAAGCGGCGGGAGACAAGAGACCCCAGTACTTC.

The rearrangement joins TRBV27 to TRBJ2-5; 7 nucleotides align to TRBD2. Judging by the DNA end, TRBJ2-7 fits better; the J call may be wrong. This CDR3 has 14 residues. Germline assignment: CDR1 MNHEY and CDR2 SMNVEV (reference sequence). The CDR3 here is CASTQASGSYEQYF. The DNA for the CDR3 is TGTGCCAGCACTCAGGCTAGCGGCTCCTACGAGCAGTACTTC.

Only a few counts were recorded for this clonotype. The chain links TRBV7-2 to TRBJ2-7; the match to TRBD2 covers 7 bases. This CDR3 is built from 15 residues. V lost 5 bases, J lost 7 bases, and 14 bases stayed unmatched. Germline-derived CDR1 and CDR2 are SGHTA and FQGNSA. In DNA form, the CDR3 reads TGTGCCAGCAGCGGCAGGACTCTGCCGGGGGGAGAGCAGTACTTC. Its translation is CASSGRTLPGGEQYF.

This clonotype was counted only a few times. CDR3 amino acids: CASSQDNGVAPEAFF. The DNA of the CDR3 is TGCGCCAGCAGCCAAGACAACGGGGTCGCACCTGAAGCTTTCTTT. The chain joins TRBV4-1 to TRBJ1-1; D is unresolved. Trimming pared 0 bases from V and 6 bases from J, leaving 14 bases between. The CDR3 runs to 15 residues. Germline V gives CDR1 MGHRA, CDR2 YSYEKL.

The chain uses TRBV29-1 and TRBJ2-7; D not resolved. The CDR3 covers 13 residues. The V gene's germline CDR1 is SQVTM and CDR2 ANQGSEA. The V end lost 3 bases, the J end lost 3 bases, and 12 bases lay between the germline ends. The CDR3 spells CSVEGGSHYEQYF. CDR3 nucleotide sequence: TGCAGCGTTGAGGGCGGTAGCCACTACGAGCAGTACTTC.

This clonotype came up a few times. The gene calls are TRBV29-1 and TRBJ2-5; 7 bases are shared with TRBD1. The DNA end is more similar to TRBJ2-7, so the J call may be wrong. This CDR3 has 12 amino acids. Germline values: CDR1 SQVTM, CDR2 ANQGSEA. The CDR3 sequence is CSVQTGLGEQYF. The CDR3 DNA is TGCAGCGTTCAGACAGGGCTGGGCGAGCAGTACTTC.

This clonotype occurred a few times. The chain is built from TRBV4-1 and TRBJ2-5; TRBD2 aligns across 8 bases. The CDR3 has 16 residues. Trimming cost V 1 base and J 5 bases; bases outside gene matches: 9. CDR1 is MGHRA and CDR2 is YSYEKL in the germline V gene. The DNA of the CDR3 is TGCGCCAGCAGCCAAGGTAGCGGGGTCACCGGGGAGACCCAGTACTTC. Its protein is CASSQGSGVTGETQYF.

The chain uses TRBV6-2 or TRBV6-3 and TRBJ2-3, with 7 positions matching TRBD2. This CDR3 spans 14 amino acids. Trimming removed 6 bases from V and 2 bases from J; junction bases left unmatched: 5. Germline V gene lookup returns CDR1 MNHEY and CDR2 SVGEGT. The CDR3 region is CASRVAGTTDTQYF. The CDR3 DNA is TGTGCCAGCAGGGTAGCGGGTACCACAGATACGCAGTATTTT.

This clonotype occurred a few times. CDR3 DNA: TGTGCCAGCAGTCCAAGGGAAGGTAATTCACCCCTCCACTTT. Translated: CASSPREGNSPLHF. The chain joins TRBV6-1 to TRBJ1-6; D uncertain. CDR1 is MNHNS and CDR2 is SASEGT in the germline V gene. With 5 bases removed from V and 6 bases from J, the gap between germline ends came to 11 bases. The CDR3 totals 14 residues.

In DNA, the CDR3 is TGTGCCAGCAGCCAAGAGGTTCGTTCCAATGAGCAGTTCTTC. Translating it yields CASSQEVRSNEQFF. The V gene is TRBV4-2, the J gene TRBJ2-1; D is unresolved. The CDR3 sequence is 14 residues long. CDR1 and CDR2 from the germline V gene are LGHNA and YNFKEQ. Deletions cut 0 bases from V and 6 bases from J, with 9 bases between.

This clonotype showed up just a few times. The gene calls are TRBV21-1 and TRBJ2-3; the table's D call TRBD1 went unverified against the DNA. TRBV21-1 is flagged as a pseudogene. There are 16 residues in the CDR3. CDR3 sequence: CASNPVGGTHQDTQYF. The CDR3 DNA reads TGTGCCAGCAACCCTGTAGGCGGGACGCACCAGGATACGCAGTATTTT.

J is TRBJ2-1 and V is TRBV2; 14 bases line up with TRBD2. Unmatched junction bases numbered 5, after V lost 6 bases and J lost 1 base. The CDR3 runs to 17 residues. Germline V CDR1 and CDR2: SNHLY, FYNNEI. The CDR3 loop reads CASRGTSGSISYNEQFF. The CDR3 coding sequence is TGTGCCAGCAGGGGGACTAGCGGGAGCATATCCTACAATGAGCAGTTCTTC.

The rearrangement joins TRBV29-1 to TRBJ2-5; D is ambiguous. Germline V gives CDR1 SQVTM, CDR2 ANQGSEA. Deletions cut 0 bases from V and 4 bases from J, with 18 bases between. The length of the CDR3 is 16 residues. The CDR3 loop reads CSVEDVAGLGSETQYF. CDR3 DNA: TGCAGCGTTGAAGATGTAGCAGGTCTGGGATCAGAGACCCAGTACTTC.

V usage is TRBV2 and J usage is TRBJ2-5, with 10 bases fitting TRBD2. From germline, CDR1 is SNHLY and CDR2 FYNNEI. The CDR3 sequence is 18 residues long. The junction had 14 bases not matched to a gene; V was cut back by 6 bases and J by 1 base. Written as DNA, the CDR3 is TGTGCCAGCAGGGAACGACTAGCGGGCCGAACATTCCAAGAGACCCAGTACTTC. Its protein is CASRERLAGRTFQETQYF.

This clonotype showed up just a few times. The chain employs TRBV11-3 and TRBJ2-7; 9 bases are a match to TRBD1. Germline V gene data show CDR1 as SGHNT and CDR2 as YENEEA. V lost 5 bases, J lost 7 bases, and 9 bases stayed unmatched. The length of the CDR3 is 14 residues. CDR3 coding DNA: TGTGCCAGCAGCGACCGTGGACAGGGGATAGAGCAGTACTTC. Residues: CASSDRGQGIEQYF.

The chain joins TRBV10-3 to TRBJ1-4; perhaps TRBD1 as D (5 bases). This CDR3 contains 14 residues. Looked up from germline, CDR1 is ENHRY and CDR2 is SYGVKD. The V end was cut by 0 bases, the J end by 5 bases, with 7 bases between. The chain's CDR3 is CAISESSGNEKLFF. The CDR3 DNA sequence: TGTGCCATCAGTGAGTCCTCAGGGAATGAAAAACTGTTTTTT.

The CDR3 loop is CASSFGTGDNYGYTF. The CDR3 nucleotides are TGTGCCAGCAGCTTTGGGACAGGGGATAACTATGGCTACACCTTC. The rearrangement uses TRBV28 and TRBJ1-2, with 10 bases fitting TRBD1. V lost 6 bases to trimming and J lost 1 base; unmatched junction nucleotides: 5. The CDR3 length is 15 residues. Germline V gene sequence: CDR1 MDHEN, CDR2 SYDVKM.